What follows describes a single TCR beta chain. Its antigen is currently unknown. PCR employed 60 Vbeta and 13 Jbeta primers. The repertoire was sequenced with immunoSEQ multiplex PCR; TCRdb's copy has only in-frame clones and lacks some. The data contain some 200,000 clones, nearly 80% of them singletons. The data are from a study of cytomegalovirus exposure and HLA in healthy donors. Whole-study findings and limits: The authors listed approximately 160 TCR beta chains as cytomegalovirus-associated.

CDR3 length equals 15 residues. V was pared by 2 bases and J by 5 bases, with 14 bases between. Germline V gene sequence: CDR1 MNHNS, CDR2 SASEGT. Sequenced sample: PBMCs. The rearrangement joins TRBV6-1 to TRBJ2-3; D might be TRBD1 (6 bases). This sequence originates from a man between 18 and 29 years old in good health and CMV-seronegative. CDR3 protein: CASSEFLGAGDTQYF. The CDR3 DNA sequence: TGTGCCAGCAGTGAATTTTTGGGGGCTGGAGATACGCAGTATTTT.